This T cell receptor (beta chain) was captured in a study of cytomegalovirus exposure and HLA in healthy donors. CDR3 length: 10 amino acids. The protocol was immunoSEQ multiplex PCR, while the TCRdb copy is restricted to in-frame clones and leaves out a portion. The table records around 160,000 clones, more than 75% of them present only once. V is TRBV21-1 and J is TRBJ1-1; the table's D call, TRBD1, was not checked against the DNA. TRBV21-1 is deemed a pseudogene. The sequence was collected from a man between 18 and 35 years old in good health and CMV-seronegative. The sequencing sample was made of PBMCs. CDR3 in amino acids: CASSTSEAFF. In DNA form, the CDR3 reads TGTGCCAGCAGCACCAGTGAAGCTTTCTTT.